This T cell receptor beta chain was identified in a study of shared clonotypes between healthy human individuals. The CDR3 totals 14 residues. V shed 3 bases, J shed 7 bases, and the junction held 11 bases outside the gene matches. Germline V gene data show CDR1 as GTSNPN and CDR2 as SVGIG (reference sequence). Using immunoSEQ multiplex PCR, the repertoire was profiled, and TCRdb retains in-frame clones only, with some absent. The sample shows about 640,000 clones, about two thirds of them seen only once. Study findings and constraints: Clonotype sharing among donors, it was expected, would be affected by sequencing depth.

Points on this clone: Antigen: not known.

This receptor was obtained from a woman younger than 45 in good health. The sample consisted of memory CD4+ T cells sorted from blood. Subset specified: CD45RA-negative fraction. V is TRBV30 and J is TRBJ1-1; 7 bases map to TRBD1. The CDR3 loop is CAWSQGDRAGEAFF. CDR3 nucleotide sequence: TGTGCCTGGAGCCAGGGAGACAGGGCTGGTGAAGCTTTCTTT.